The 16 T cell receptor beta chains below come from one sample, sequenced in a study of shared clonotypes between healthy human individuals. Repertoires were generated with immunoSEQ multiplex PCR, while TCRdb's copy carries only in-frame clones and drops some. The data show about 490,000 clones, about 85% seen once. Sample: PBMCs. The receptors come from a woman between 40 and 50 years old in good health. Some clones in this sample may be carry-over from other donors' samples.

To note about this clone: The likely explanation is a read error, given a far larger clone one base away. In the same sample, other DNA sequences code for this CDR3. The rearrangement joins TRBV2 to TRBJ2-7; D is ambiguous. The germline V gene has CDR1 SNHLY and CDR2 FYNNEI. The CDR3 is 15 amino acids. The CDR3 DNA is TGTGCAAGCAGTGATAGCTGGCCTTCCCCCTACGAGCAGTACTTC. Its protein product is CASSDSWPSPYEQYF. The whole variable domain, remainder taken from reference TRBV2 and TRBJ2-7, is EPEVTQTPSHQVTQMGQEVILRCVPISNHLYFYWYRQILGQKVEFLVSFYNNEISEKSEIFDDQFSVERPDGSNFTLKIRSTKLEDSAMYFCASSDSWPSPYEQYFGPGTRLTVT.

In regard to this clone: Mismatch with germline at one junction end may stem from a read error. The CDR3 DNA sequence: TGTGCCAGCAGCCAAACCGCTCAGACTGGTGGAGTCTTC. Its translation: CASSQTAQTGGVF. The chain combines TRBV14 with TRBJ2-1; no firm D call. CDR1 and CDR2 (germline): SGHDN, FVKESK. The CDR3 totals 13 residues.

The rearrangement joins TRBV9 to TRBJ2-7; TRBD1 might be the D (6 bases). The V end lost 4 bases, the J end lost 1 base, and 15 bases lay between the germline ends. Germline V gives CDR1 SGDLS, CDR2 YYNGEE. This CDR3 contains 15 residues. This CDR3 reads CASSQGGDRSYEQYF. Written as DNA, the CDR3 is TGTGCCAGCAGCCAAGGTGGTGACAGGTCCTACGAGCAGTACTTC.

The chain combines TRBV29-1 with TRBJ2-7, with TRBD1 matching over 9 bases. This CDR3 has 14 residues. CDR1 is SQVTM, CDR2 ANQGSEA, per germline. After removal of 4 bases from V and 4 bases from J, the junction contained 8 bases not matched to a gene. CDR3 DNA: TGCAGCGTTGGGACAGGGGTTCCTCCTTACGAGCAGTACTTC. This encodes CSVGTGVPPYEQYF.

A note on this clone: A far larger clone is just one base off, so this is likely a read error. This sample also contains other DNA sequences that code for the same CDR3. This chain uses TRBV4-3 with TRBJ1-4, with D unresolved. CDR3 length: 16 residues. Per germline, CDR1 LGHNA and CDR2 YSLEER. CDR3: CASSQGRVVTNEKLSF. The DNA for the CDR3 is TGCGCCAGCAGCCAAGGTCGGGTCGTCACTAATGAAAAACTGTCTTTT.

A word on this clone: This likely reflects a read error, since a far larger clone is one base away. The chain joins TRBV28 to TRBJ2-7; D call uncertain. CDR3 length: 14 residues. Germline loops: CDR1 MDHEN, CDR2 SYDVKM. V lost 2 bases and J 6 bases, leaving 14 bases between the germline ends. CDR3 nucleotide sequence: TGTGCCAGCAGTTTAACGAAGTTTTACAGCGAGCAGTACTTC. It translates to CASSLTKFYSEQYF.

This clone was counted a few times. A single base separates this from a much larger clone, so it may be a read error. This sample also contains other DNA sequences that code for the same CDR3. V and J are TRBV5-4 and TRBJ2-5; D remains unclear. V gave up 4 bases and J gave up 5 bases, with 12 bases separating them. Per the germline V gene, CDR1 is SGHNT and CDR2 is YYREEE (reference sequence). The CDR3 has 13 residues. For the CDR3, the DNA is TGTGCCAGCAGCGGGGTAATAGTCGAGACCCAGTACTTC. Residues: CASSGVIVETQYF.

J is TRBJ2-3 and V is TRBV7-9; D is uncertain. This CDR3 region has 13 residues. Germline loops: CDR1 SEHNR, CDR2 FQNEAQ (reference sequence). The V and J ends lost 0 bases and 2 bases respectively, with 3 bases between them. Written as DNA, the CDR3 is TGTGCCAGCAGCTTAGCGGACACAGATACGCAGTATTTT. Amino acids: CASSLADTDTQYF.

The chain recombines TRBV6-5 with TRBJ1-1; 8 bases agree with TRBD1. Germline loops: CDR1 MNHEY, CDR2 SVGAGI. The J segment lost 1 base and the V segment lost 6 bases, leaving 4 bases of the junction unmatched. This CDR3 spans 14 amino acids. The CDR3 protein is CASSPTGENTEAFF. CDR3 nucleotide sequence: TGTGCCAGCAGCCCGACAGGGGAGAACACTGAAGCTTTCTTT.

Points on this clone: A single base is all that separates this from a far larger clone, so a read error is likely. Other DNA sequences from this sample encode an identical CDR3 as well. This CDR3 is CASSSRTGGRGNQPQHF. In DNA, the CDR3 is TGTGCCAGCAGCTCCAGGACGGGGGGCCGGGGCAATCAGCCCCAGCATTTT. This sequence joins TRBV7-8 and TRBJ1-5, with a possible D match to TRBD1 (6 bases). Germline CDR1 reads SGHVS; CDR2 reads FQNEAQ. This CDR3 is built from 17 residues. Trimming removed 4 bases at V and 2 bases at J, with 18 bases between.

The J gene is TRBJ1-1, the V gene TRBV25-1; D is undetermined. Trimming pared 6 bases from V and 8 bases from J, leaving 19 bases between. Germline V gives CDR1 MGHDK, CDR2 SYGVNS. This CDR3 has 14 residues. In DNA form, the CDR3 reads TGTGCCAGCAGCGACCACCACGGGCAAGTAGAAGCTTTCTTT. Translating it yields CASSDHHGQVEAFF.

This chain links TRBV6-5 with TRBJ2-1, with TRBD2 matching over 12 bases. CDR1 and CDR2 from the germline V gene are MNHEY and SVGAGI. With V trimmed by 4 bases and J by 7 bases, 8 bases remained unmatched. CDR3 size: 16 residues. The CDR3 region has the DNA TGTGCCAGCAGTTCCAGCCTAGCGGGAGGGAGGAATGAGCAGTTCTTC. Amino acid sequence: CASSSSLAGGRNEQFF.

This clone was counted many times. At the DNA level, this CDR3 is encoded by other sequences in the same sample as well. V gene TRBV4-3 combines with J gene TRBJ2-6; no reliable D call. This CDR3 is 16 amino acids long. V lost 0 bases and J lost 0, with 6 bases in between. Germline V gene sequence: CDR1 LGHNA, CDR2 YSLEER. This chain's CDR3 is CASSQEMSSGANVLTF. The CDR3 DNA follows: TGCGCCAGCAGCCAAGAAATGAGCTCTGGGGCCAACGTCCTGACTTTC.

The V gene is TRBV9, the J gene TRBJ2-2; 9 nucleotides agree with TRBD1. CDR1 is SGDLS, CDR2 YYNGEE, per germline. Trimming removed 3 bases from V and 5 bases from J; junction bases left unmatched: 8. The CDR3 covers 16 residues. The CDR3 nucleotides read TGTGCCAGCAGCGCGAAGGGACAGGGAGAAACCGGGGAGCTGTTTTTT. This encodes CASSAKGQGETGELFF.

This clone was recorded a few times. A much larger clone differs by one base, so this may be a read error. The sample has other DNA sequences that encode this CDR3 too. The V gene is TRBV18, the J gene TRBJ1-2; 9 bases match TRBD1. The CDR3 covers 14 residues. Germline V lookup: CDR1 KGHSH, CDR2 LQKENI. CDR3 coding DNA: TGTGCCAGCTCACCGGGCACAGGGGGCAATGGCTATACCTTC. Amino acid sequence: CASSPGTGGNGYTF.

This chain connects TRBV6-6 to TRBJ1-1; D ambiguous. The CDR3 runs to 13 residues. Deletions cut 4 bases from V and 10 bases from J, with 16 bases between. The V gene's germline CDR1 is MNHNY and CDR2 SVGAGI (reference sequence). The CDR3 nucleotides are TGTGCCAGCAGTTGGCCGGGAGCCCTCTCAGCTTTCTTT. This translates into CASSWPGALSAFF.